This TCR beta chain was sequenced during a study of CD4 T cells in relation to SARS-CoV-2 and coronaviruses. Study-wide points: This crossreactivity analysis covered spike protein alone, no other viral proteins.

Generated by immunoSEQ multiplex PCR, the TCRdb table keeps only in-frame clones and is missing some. Found here are fewer than 14,000 clones, more than 75% of them singletons; the top ten hold 2% to 2.5%. Germline values: CDR1 SGHTA, CDR2 FQGNSA. V was clipped by 0 bases and J by 5 bases; unmatched bases: 7. The CDR3 contains 16 residues. Naive and memory CD4+ T cells came from enriched cryopreserved PBMCs. About this clone itself: Its antigen is unidentified.

The sequence was collected from an adult with COVID-19. Input material: naive CD4+ T cells from PBMCs. Subset indicated: naive CD4+ T cells isolated by negative enrichment. V and J are TRBV7-2 and TRBJ2-5; TRBD2 aligns across 9 bases. The CDR3 region is CASSLAGTSKGETQYF. The CDR3 bases are TGTGCCAGCAGCTTAGCCGGGACTAGCAAGGGGGAGACCCAGTACTTC.